Following are 21 T cell receptor beta chains from one sample sequenced in a study of shared clonotypes between healthy human individuals. Method: immunoSEQ multiplex PCR; TCRdb's copy keeps in-frame clones and lacks some. The table includes some 92,000 clones, around 43% detected once. Sequencing was carried out using PBMCs. These receptors all come from a woman between 40 and 50 years old in good health. Some clones in this sample may be carry-over from other donors' samples.

This clone has more than one count but fewer than ten. V and J are TRBV28 and TRBJ1-2; D may be TRBD1 (6 bases). The CDR3 extends over 13 amino acids. Trimming left V 5 bases short and J 5 bases short, with 12 bases between. CDR1 and CDR2 from the germline V gene are MDHEN and SYDVKM. The CDR3 is CASSPGQPYGYTF. The CDR3 DNA sequence: TGTGCCAGCAGTCCAGGACAGCCATATGGCTACACCTTC.

The rearrangement uses TRBV6-1 and TRBJ2-5; 7 bases fit TRBD1. The CDR3 is 20 residues long. Germline-derived CDR1 and CDR2 are MNHNS and SASEGT. The J segment lost 2 bases and the V segment lost 0 bases, leaving 18 bases of the junction unmatched. DNA of the CDR3: TGTGCCAGCAGTGAAGCAGTTCCCGGACAGGTCCCCTCCTCACAAGAGACCCAGTACTTC. It encodes CASSEAVPGQVPSSQETQYF.

V and J are TRBV29-1 and TRBJ1-2; the match to TRBD1 covers 8 bases. The CDR3 totals 11 residues. CDR1 and CDR2 from the germline V gene are SQVTM and ANQGSEA. V shed 5 bases, J shed 7 bases, and the junction held 3 bases outside the gene matches. In nucleotides, the CDR3 is TGCAGCGTTCACACAGGGGGTGGCTACACCTTC. Protein product: CSVHTGGGYTF.

This rearrangement joins TRBV5-1 to TRBJ2-5; TRBD2 matches 7 bases. V was clipped by 0 bases and J by 5 bases; unmatched bases: 13. Germline lookup yields CDR1 SGHRS and CDR2 YFSETQ. The CDR3 spans 17 residues. The CDR3, as DNA: TGCGCCAGCAGCTTGGGTTTAGTACAGGCGGGAGAGGAGACCCAGTACTTC. Its translation: CASSLGLVQAGEETQYF.

This sequence joins TRBV29-1 and TRBJ1-1; no reliable D call. Germline CDR1 and CDR2: SQVTM and ANQGSEA. Trimming cost V 3 bases and J 4 bases, with 18 bases left between them. This CDR3 is built from 15 residues. CDR3 coding DNA: TGCAGCGTTGATAAAGAAGGGATTGGGATCACTGAAGCTTTCTTT. Amino acid sequence: CSVDKEGIGITEAFF.

The sample holds many counts of this clone. With a much larger clone just one base away, this may be a read error. V gene TRBV30 combines with J gene TRBJ2-5; D is ambiguous. The CDR3 runs to 12 residues. Germline V gene sequence: CDR1 GTSNPN, CDR2 SVGIG (reference sequence). In nucleotides, the CDR3 is TGTGCCTGGAGAACGGACCAAGGGACCCAGTACTTC. Its protein product is CAWRTDQGTQYF.

The chain recombines TRBV10-2 with TRBJ2-7; D assignment may be TRBD1 or TRBD2 (5 bases each). Germline assignment: CDR1 WSHSY and CDR2 SAAADI. Trimming removed 4 bases from V and 6 bases from J, with 13 bases in between. This CDR3 is built from 13 residues. The DNA of the CDR3 is TGCGCCAGCAGTGTAGGCCGAGGGGTCGAGCAGTACTTC. This sequence encodes CASSVGRGVEQYF.

V and J are TRBV5-1 and TRBJ2-5, with D possibly matching TRBD2 (5 bases). The J call may not be correct, given that the DNA end is closer to TRBJ2-7. This CDR3 comprises 15 residues. CDR1 SGHRS and CDR2 YFSETQ come from the germline V gene. The CDR3 here is CASSLVGQRSYEQYF. The CDR3 DNA is TGCGCCAGCAGCTTGGTTGGCCAGCGGTCCTACGAGCAGTACTTC.

This sequence joins TRBV11-2 and TRBJ2-3; D call uncertain. The V end was cut by 1 base, the J end by 6 bases, with 5 bases between. The CDR3 length is 12 residues. Looked up from germline, CDR1 is SGHAT and CDR2 is FQNNGV. This chain's CDR3 is CASSLVADTQYF. The CDR3 nucleotides read TGTGCCAGCAGCTTAGTAGCTGATACGCAGTATTTT.

This clone was found a few times. The V call is TRBV30, the J call TRBJ1-3; 7 bases are a match to TRBD1. The V gene end was trimmed by 4 bases and the J gene end by 2 bases; junction bases not matched to a gene: 2. This CDR3 has 13 amino acids. Germline loops: CDR1 GTSNPN, CDR2 SVGIG (reference sequence). The DNA for the CDR3 is TGTGCCTGGACGACAGGGCCTGGAAACACCATATATTTT. Its translation is CAWTTGPGNTIYF.

This clone came up a few times. The CDR3: CASSIDPTGWDEQYF. CDR3 DNA: TGTGCCAGTAGTATAGATCCGACAGGGTGGGACGAGCAGTACTTC. The chain uses TRBV19 and TRBJ2-7; TRBD1 matches 7 bases. The CDR3 consists of 15 residues. Germline-derived CDR1 and CDR2 are LNHDA and SQIVND (reference sequence). V was clipped by 0 bases and J by 5 bases; unmatched bases: 7.

The chain links TRBV4-3 to TRBJ1-5; no reliable D call. Germline V gene lookup returns CDR1 LGHNA and CDR2 YSLEER. The CDR3 runs to 13 residues. Deletions cut 0 bases from V and 8 bases from J, with 8 bases between. The CDR3 loop reads CASSQEGRKPQHF. Here the CDR3 DNA reads TGCGCCAGCAGCCAAGAGGGTAGAAAGCCCCAGCATTTT.

This clone was found many times. This chain uses TRBV28 with TRBJ2-1, with 9 bases fitting TRBD1. The CDR3 is made up of 15 amino acids. Unmatched junction bases numbered 5, after V lost 5 bases and J lost 3 bases. CDR1 and CDR2 from the germline V gene are MDHEN and SYDVKM. DNA of the CDR3: TGTGCCAGCAGTCGGGACAGGGCGGGCTACAATGAGCAGTTCTTC. Translated, it gives CASSRDRAGYNEQFF.

The rearrangement links TRBV30 to TRBJ2-5; TRBD2 aligns across 8 bases. The trim removed 4 bases at V and 3 bases at J, leaving 7 bases unmatched. The CDR3 is made up of 14 amino acids. Germline V gene lookup returns CDR1 GTSNPN and CDR2 SVGIG (reference sequence). The CDR3 DNA follows: TGTGCCTGGACTCGACTAGCGAACAAAGAGACCCAGTACTTC. Protein product: CAWTRLANKETQYF.

The rearrangement uses TRBV18 and TRBJ1-1; 7 nucleotides match TRBD1. This CDR3 region has 15 residues. Germline V gives CDR1 KGHSH, CDR2 LQKENI. V gave up 1 base and J gave up 2 bases; unmatched junction bases: 4. The CDR3 region has the DNA TGTGCCAGCTCACCACAGAAGGGGGCAAACACTGAAGCTTTCTTT. It encodes CASSPQKGANTEAFF. Looking up the rest from reference TRBV18 and TRBJ1-1 gives the full variable domain: NAGVMQNPRHLVRRRGQEARLRCSPMKGHSHVYWYRQLPEEGLKFMVYLQKENIIDESGMPKERFSAEFPKEGPSILRIQQVVRGDSAAYFCASSPQKGANTEAFFGQGTRLTVV.

The genes are TRBV4-2 and TRBJ2-1; 10 nucleotides agree with TRBD2. Germline lookup yields CDR1 LGHNA and CDR2 YNFKEQ. The CDR3 runs to 15 residues. Unmatched junction bases numbered 6, after V lost 4 bases and J lost 6 bases. The CDR3 region is CASSRAGGPFNEQFF. DNA for the CDR3: TGTGCCAGCAGCCGAGCGGGAGGGCCATTCAATGAGCAGTTCTTC.

This chain joins TRBV28 and TRBJ1-1, with D tentatively TRBD1 (6 bases). Between the trimmed V and J ends, which lost 5 bases and 1 base, there was a span of 14 bases. The CDR3 has 15 amino acids. Germline loops: CDR1 MDHEN, CDR2 SYDVKM. The CDR3 loop is CASSLPGGQNTEAFF. In DNA form, the CDR3 reads TGTGCCAGCAGTCTCCCCGGGGGGCAGAACACTGAAGCTTTCTTT.

The V gene is TRBV25-1, the J gene TRBJ2-7; D uncertain. The CDR3 runs to 11 residues. Trimming took 1 base from V and 4 from J, leaving 2 bases between them. Germline-derived CDR1 and CDR2 are MGHDK and SYGVNS. In DNA, the CDR3 is TGTGCCAGCAGTGAATTTTACGAGCAGTACTTC. It yields the protein CASSEFYEQYF.

The rearrangement joins TRBV28 to TRBJ2-7; D might be TRBD1 (5 bases). The CDR3 sequence is 14 residues long. Germline assignment: CDR1 MDHEN and CDR2 SYDVKM. Trimming left V 6 bases short and J 2 bases short, with 14 bases between. This CDR3 is CASRVPQGAYEQYF. CDR3 nucleotides: TGTGCCAGCAGGGTCCCCCAGGGCGCCTACGAGCAGTACTTC.

This chain connects TRBV9 to TRBJ2-3; D is perhaps TRBD1 (7 bases). In germline, CDR1 is SGDLS, CDR2 YYNGEE. The CDR3 has 18 residues. Trimming removed 0 bases from V and 1 base from J, with 18 bases in between. The CDR3 bases are TGTGCCAGCAGCGTAGGGAGGGGGCAGGGGCCGGGCACAGATACGCAGTATTTT. Its translation: CASSVGRGQGPGTDTQYF. The complete variable domain, with remaining parts taken from reference TRBV9 and TRBJ2-3, reads DSGVTQTPKHLITATGQRVTLRCSPRSGDLSVYWYQQSLDQGLQFLIQYYNGEERAKGNILERFSAQQFPDLHSELNLSSLELGDSALYFCASSVGRGQGPGTDTQYFGPGTRLTVL.

The J gene is TRBJ1-3, the V gene TRBV27, with D tentatively TRBD1 (5 bases). The CDR3 sequence is 14 residues long. Germline lookup yields CDR1 MNHEY and CDR2 SMNVEV (reference sequence). Trimming shortened V by 7 bases and J by 4 bases, and 14 bases separated the two germline ends. The CDR3 protein is CASKPGRAGNTIYF. CDR3 nucleotide sequence: TGTGCCAGCAAACCCGGCAGGGCAGGAAACACCATATATTTT.